A selection of T cell receptor beta chains follows, all from one sample in a study of blood T cell repertoires in COVID-19. Profiled with immunoSEQ multiplex PCR; TCRdb holds only in-frame clones, not every one. The sample lists some 340,000 clones; more than 75% were seen once. Input material: PBMCs or T cells enriched from blood (not recorded which). These receptors were obtained from a woman in her 30s who had recovered from COVID-19. The CDR3 runs from the conserved cysteine through the conserved F or W. Rows give clone size only sometimes, using once, few, many, or a class for an expanded clone.

size: -; J: TRBJ2-3; V: TRBV5-1; CDR3: CASSRSGSTDTQYF
size: -; J: TRBJ2-7; V: TRBV10-3; CDR3: CAIRKGQEEVEQYF
size: -; J: TRBJ2-1; V: TRBV9; CDR3: CASSPTGGLAGEQFF
size: -; J: TRBJ2-5; V: TRBV4-1; CDR3: CASSQGDIYRETQYF
size: -; J: TRBJ2-1; V: TRBV4-1; CDR3: CASSQGRAGISNEQFF
size: once; J: TRBJ1-1; V: TRBV6-5; CDR3: CASKRGGLNTEAFF
size: -; J: TRBJ1-1; V: TRBV27; CDR3: CASSSLRDRGNTEAFF
size: -; J: TRBJ2-1; V: TRBV11-2; CDR3: CASSLVGSYEQFF
size: -; J: TRBJ2-2; V: TRBV6-1; CDR3: CASSGPIGGDTGELFF
size: -; J: TRBJ2-2; V: TRBV5-1; CDR3: CASSLAVNSNTGELFF
size: -; J: TRBJ1-5; V: TRBV19; CDR3: CASSIALEQTNQPQHF
size: -; J: TRBJ1-5; V: TRBV6-5; CDR3: CASGTGEEPQHF
size: -; J: TRBJ2-5; V: TRBV4-2; CDR3: CASSHSTGREETQYF
size: -; J: TRBJ2-7; V: TRBV6-5; CDR3: CASRTDGYEQYF
size: -; J: TRBJ2-3; V: TRBV4-1; CDR3: CASSQSKTGATDTQYF
size: -; J: TRBJ1-1; V: TRBV7-9; CDR3: CASSLGVGRGHTEAFF
size: -; J: TRBJ2-1; V: TRBV6-1; CDR3: CASSEAGGQGREQFF
size: -; J: TRBJ1-3; V: TRBV6-5; CDR3: CASLSGIAGNTIYF
size: -; J: TRBJ2-7; V: TRBV12-5; CDR3: CASQQGATYEQYF
size: -; J: TRBJ1-6; V: TRBV2; CDR3: CASRGVGGMNSPLHF
size: -; J: TRBJ2-5; V: TRBV5-8; CDR3: CASTPGSGGLQETQYF
size: -; J: TRBJ1-2; V: TRBV6-2/TRBV6-3; CDR3: CASSYSSLYNYGYTF
size: -; J: TRBJ2-2; V: TRBV7-2; CDR3: CASSSPGTSWTPTGELFF
size: -; J: TRBJ2-5; V: TRBV4-1; CDR3: CASSPGLTEGRAQYF
size: -; J: TRBJ1-6; V: TRBV2; CDR3: CASRPPGTGPNSPLHF
size: few; J: TRBJ1-2; V: TRBV12-3/TRBV12-4; CDR3: CASSLRTTGGYTF
size: -; J: TRBJ1-1; V: TRBV18; CDR3: CASSPAPANTEAFF
size: -; J: TRBJ1-4; V: TRBV29-1; CDR3: CSVSDRGFSNEKLFF
size: -; J: TRBJ2-1; V: TRBV28; CDR3: CASSPGTTLYNEQFF
size: -; J: TRBJ1-1; V: TRBV2; CDR3: CASRLTGDTEAFF
size: -; J: TRBJ1-1; V: TRBV6-5; CDR3: CASRVTGDTEAFF
size: -; J: TRBJ1-4; V: TRBV6-4; CDR3: CASSDSLRDRKNEKLFF
size: -; J: TRBJ2-2; V: TRBV11-2; CDR3: CASSTGFYTGELFF
size: -; J: TRBJ2-5; V: TRBV7-2; CDR3: CASSPRGVLETQYF
size: -; J: TRBJ1-4; V: TRBV6-5; CDR3: CATGQFAATNEKLFF
size: -; J: TRBJ2-3; V: TRBV10-3; CDR3: CAISGSGYSTDTQYF
size: -; J: TRBJ2-1; V: TRBV3-1/TRBV3-2; CDR3: CASSQAGSSANEQFF
size: -; J: TRBJ1-5; V: TRBV6-2/TRBV6-3; CDR3: CASSQGTSRQPQHF
size: -; J: TRBJ1-1; V: TRBV4-1; CDR3: CASSHLAAGVNTEAFF
size: few; J: TRBJ1-4; V: TRBV6-2/TRBV6-3; CDR3: CASSWTGINEKLFF
size: -; J: TRBJ2-7; V: TRBV28; CDR3: CASSPPPNSGGGAYEQYF
size: -; J: TRBJ1-3; V: TRBV12-3/TRBV12-4; CDR3: CASSGFSGNTIYF
size: -; J: TRBJ2-1; V: TRBV30; CDR3: CAWTRDGTSGWSSYNEQFF
size: -; J: TRBJ2-2; V: TRBV6-1; CDR3: CASSETSWTNTGELFF